This TCR beta chain emerged from a study of naive and memory T cell subsets (dated by TCRdb to 2016 to 2017). Background on the whole study: The study applied an open-source, UMI-based TCR alpha and beta sequencing pipeline to sorted naive and memory peripheral blood T cell subsets. The functional CMV T cell responses agreed completely with IgG serology results. RNA was DNase-treated and reverse transcribed with TCR constant-region primers, mostly using SuperScript III.

Study-wide conclusions, independent of this receptor: A few larger clonotypes were present in naive repertoires, particularly the CD8 repertoires, and these clonotypes were possibly memory cells re-expressing CD45RA. The repertoire findings for the naive and memory subsets could not be validated against a ground truth, as none was available. Single alpha or beta chain sequences, rather than paired alpha/beta receptors, were used to define clonotypes. Once error correction was done, more than 90% of naive TCR sequences showed up just once, which made the naive abundance distributions much steeper than those of the memory subsets. A power law was followed by TCR abundance, with an exponent that differed between naive and memory subsets but was consistent across the three individuals. In both CD4 and CD8 cells, the Gini index increased while Shannon and inverse Simpson diversity decreased from naive through CM, EM and EMRA. RNA-based TCR counts may be affected by expression changes linked to T cell activation and differentiation.

V is pared back by 0 bases and J by 3 bases, with 18 bases lying between the germline termini. The CDR3 covers 17 residues, taking in both the cysteine and the phenylalanine. The DNA shown is the 51-base CDR3, in frame from base 1. The CDR1 and CDR2 encoded by the germline V gene are MNHEY and SVGAGI. Receptors were amplified or captured by UMI-ligation and nested PCR. The beta constant-region primer was an equimolar mix of two oligonucleotides covering both TRBC1 and TRBC2. Four rounds of PCR, combining the SP2 primer with nested alpha and beta constant-region primers, were used to amplify the ligated cDNA. T4 RNA ligase 1 ligated a single-stranded oligonucleotide carrying the SP2 primer and a 12-nucleotide UMI to the cDNA 3' end. Incubation of the ligation reaction lasted roughly 20-25 hours at 16 degrees C. PCR2 was typically run as a SYBR Green qPCR and stopped at a predetermined threshold to prevent over-amplification. All purifications after the first were performed with Agencourt AMPure XP magnetic beads. Library amounts were measured by Qubit and library quality was assessed on a TapeStation, where the main peak was expected at around 650 bp. The pooled libraries were sequenced on an Illumina MiSeq using v2 2x251 paired-end kits, which usually yielded roughly 0.9-2.3 million reads per sample. Each sample library was pooled at 4 to 5 nM, and about 5-7% PhiX was included to improve cluster recognition. Under the source paper's analysis protocol: V and J genes were assigned to Demultiplexor-processed FASTQ reads by Decombinator through tag matching, with a single base-pair mismatch being allowed. Collapsinator used UMIs to correct both sequencing errors and frequency errors arising from PCR heterogeneity. TCRs were translated and CDR3s were extracted from the conserved cysteine to the FGXG phenylalanine by CDR3Translator, with non-productive sequences being flagged. Gini, Shannon entropy and inverse Simpson indices were calculated on repertoires subsampled to equal numbers of UMI-defined TCRs. Within the linear range, a power law was fitted to clonotype abundance distributions using maximum likelihood. For one naive CD8 sample, the pipeline and MIGEC produced similar UMI counts, unique TCR numbers and clonal distributions. One analysis removed from the naive repertoire any naive TCRs that were also present in any memory subset from the same donor. The repertoires were searched for some 7,300 CMV-associated CDR3 sequences that had been compiled from VDJdb and a published dataset. In TCRdb, the public reads were trimmed at Q25 with fastp and aligned with MiXCR, with productive beta chains retained. Each entry merges the rows of one CDR3 protein and shows their most common DNA and genes. For this entry, the V and J calls and clone size follow TCRdb and not the study's own pipeline. This sample holds approximately 80,000 distinct CDR3 sequences; roughly 9.2% were observed only once. Clones ranked in the top ten supply around 1.3% of the sample.

This clonotype has just a few counts. Its antigen remains undetermined. Base qualities are not recorded, but no much larger clone differs from it by a single base. From the second PCR step on, the TCR alpha and beta chain libraries were amplified in separate reactions. The CMV status of each donor was determined by measuring IFNgamma production from CD4+ T cells after fresh PBMCs had been stimulated overnight with CMV viral lysate. CD4 T cells were positively selected with Miltenyi beads, followed by positive selection of CD8 T cells from the CD4-negative fraction. Cells were stained for CD3, CD4, CD8, CD45RA, CD27 and a live/dead dye and were sorted on a BD Aria II into four subsets based on CD45RA and CD27. Blood came from a few healthy volunteers, each fractionated into CD4 and CD8 T cells and then into four differentiation subsets. Approximately 120 ml of peripheral blood was drawn per donor, and PBMC were isolated by Ficoll-Paque PLUS density-gradient centrifugation. The sorted cells were lysed in RLT buffer, after which RNA was extracted using a Qiagen RNeasy kit and kept at -80 degrees C.

The chain couples TRBV6-5 to TRBJ2-7; the D call could be TRBD1 or TRBD2, with each sharing 5 bases. Sequencing was performed on naive CD8+ T cells from blood. The cell subset or site label of this sample denotes: naive T cells, CD45RA high CD27+. The TCR was taken from a human donor in good health. The bases read TGTGCCAGCAGTTACTCATCGGGGACCCGAAGCTTCTACGAGCAGTACTTC. This sequence encodes CASSYSSGTRSFYEQYF.